The 16 T cell receptor beta chains in this list originate from one sample, sequenced in a study of T cells in Graves' hyperthyroidism and ophthalmopathy (dated by TCRdb to between 2019 and 2020). Preparation of the library involved multiplex PCR. TCRdb records Illumina HiSeq 2000 as the sequencer. Amplification of TCR beta CDR3 regions was carried out from RNA transcripts. A first-round RT-PCR of the TCR CDR3 used the HTBI primer set with the Qiagen OneStep RT-PCR kit. Through fastp at Q25 and MiXCR, TCRdb rebuilt clones from the public reads, retaining in-frame beta chains. CDR3 protein duplicates are merged, each entry listing the most common genes and DNA. Across this sample there are about 500,000 distinct CDR3 sequences, with 16% seen only once. The ten largest make up about 18% of the sample. Sequenced sample: blood. The receptors derive from a woman aged 18-30 years with Graves' hyperthyroidism.

This clonotype has just a few counts. The rearrangement links TRBV7-9 to TRBJ1-1; possibly TRBD1 for D (6 bases). The V gene's germline CDR1 is SEHNR and CDR2 FQNEAQ (reference sequence). V lost 4 bases and J lost 8, with 11 bases in between. This CDR3 comprises 12 residues. CDR3: CASSYKTGEAFF. The CDR3 DNA reads TGTGCCAGCAGCTATAAAACAGGGGAAGCTTTCTTT.

This clonotype was counted at least ten times. The chain uses TRBV12-3 or TRBV12-4 and TRBJ1-5; TRBD1 agrees at 10 bases. The CDR3 is 16 residues long. The V segment lost 5 bases and the J segment 3 bases; nucleotides outside the gene matches: 7. CDR3 loop: CASSTWTGGYNQPQHF. CDR3 nucleotide sequence: TGTGCCAGCAGTACCTGGACAGGGGGGTACAATCAGCCCCAGCATTTT.

This clonotype was counted many times. The V call is TRBV28, the J call TRBJ1-1, with TRBD1 as a possible D gene (6 bases). The CDR3 extends over 17 amino acids. Germline-derived CDR1 and CDR2 are MDHEN and SYDVKM. V was cut by 2 bases and J by 0 bases, with 16 bases left in between. CDR3 amino acids: CASSLKGGVGVNTEAFF. The CDR3 coding sequence is TGTGCCAGCAGTTTAAAAGGGGGGGTGGGGGTGAACACTGAAGCTTTCTTT.

The gene calls are TRBV29-1 and TRBJ2-3; 7 nucleotides line up with TRBD1. Unmatched junction bases numbered 8, after V lost 6 bases and J lost 2 bases. Germline values: CDR1 SQVTM, CDR2 ANQGSEA. This CDR3 comprises 14 residues. Here the CDR3 DNA reads TGCAGCGTGGCCCGGGACAGCCACACAGATACGCAGTATTTT. Residues: CSVARDSHTDTQYF.

This clonotype was seen many times. The CDR3 here is CSARLAGRDVNEQYF. In nucleotides, the CDR3 is TGCAGTGCTAGGTTGGCAGGTCGAGATGTTAACGAGCAGTACTTC. The chain carries TRBV20-1 and TRBJ2-7, with unresolved D. V gave up 3 bases and J gave up 5 bases, with 20 bases separating them. The CDR3 loop spans 15 amino acids. Germline CDR1 reads DFQATT; CDR2 reads SNEGSKA (reference sequence).

There are many counts of this clonotype. The chain recombines TRBV7-2 with TRBJ2-7; the D gene is possibly TRBD2 (7 bases). CDR1 is SGHTA, CDR2 FQGNSA, per germline. Trimming removed 4 bases from V and 1 base from J, with 14 bases in between. The CDR3 loop spans 15 amino acids. The CDR3 region is CASSSYGGASYEQYF. The CDR3 nucleotides read TGTGCCAGCAGCTCCTATGGGGGGGCTTCCTACGAGCAGTACTTC. The entire variable domain, with the rest obtained from reference TRBV7-2 and TRBJ2-7, is as follows: GAGVSQSPSNKVTEKGKDVELRCDPISGHTALYWYRQSLGQGLEFLIYFQGNSAPDKSGLPSDRFSAERTGGSVSTLTIQRTQQEDSAVYLCASSSYGGASYEQYFGPGTRLTVT.

This clonotype was recorded many times. This sequence joins TRBV2 and TRBJ2-7; D gene uncertain. This CDR3 has 13 amino acids. CDR1 SNHLY and CDR2 FYNNEI come from the germline V gene. Between the trimmed V and J ends, which lost 3 bases and 3 bases, there was a span of 9 bases. The CDR3 spells CASSDPNYYEQYF. The CDR3, as DNA: TGTGCCAGCAGTGACCCGAACTACTACGAGCAGTACTTC. The whole variable domain, filled in from reference TRBV2 and TRBJ2-7, reads EPEVTQTPSHQVTQMGQEVILRCVPISNHLYFYWYRQILGQKVEFLVSFYNNEISEKSEIFDDQFSVERPDGSNFTLKIRSTKLEDSAMYFCASSDPNYYEQYFGPGTRLTVT.

This clonotype came up many times. The chain combines TRBV7-8 with TRBJ2-7; TRBD2 matches at 9 bases. V trimming: 1 base; J trimming: 5 bases; junction bases outside the gene matches: 9. Germline V lookup: CDR1 SGHVS, CDR2 FQNEAQ. The CDR3 totals 16 residues. The CDR3 region is CASSLDSGRSNDEQYF. The CDR3 DNA sequence: TGTGCCAGCAGCTTAGATAGCGGGAGAAGTAACGACGAGCAGTACTTC.

V gene TRBV10-2 combines with J gene TRBJ2-3, with D maybe TRBD2 (6 bases). The germline V gene encodes CDR1 WSHSY and CDR2 SAAADI. The CDR3 runs to 17 residues. V was clipped by 3 bases and J by 6 bases, with 22 bases between them. The CDR3 DNA sequence: TGCGCCAGCAGTGAATGGTCCGGGGGATACTGGGTCGATACGCAGTATTTT. It is translated as CASSEWSGGYWVDTQYF.

V and J are TRBV6-1 and TRBJ1-4, with TRBD1 matching 7 bases. The CDR3 loop spans 14 amino acids. Germline CDR1 reads MNHNS; CDR2 reads SASEGT. Trimming cost V 6 bases and J 5 bases; bases outside gene matches: 6. CDR3 nucleotide sequence: TGTGCCAGCAGACCCGGGACAGAGAATGAAAAACTGTTTTTT. Encoded protein: CASRPGTENEKLFF.

The sample holds many counts of this clonotype. J is TRBJ2-1 and V is TRBV30, with TRBD2 identical over 10 bases. J was trimmed by 15 bases and V by 2 bases; bases with no gene match: 10. The CDR3 length is 13 residues. CDR1 and CDR2 from the germline V gene are GTSNPN and SVGIG (reference sequence). This CDR3 reads CAWSTASGGRRFF. CDR3 coding DNA: TGTGCCTGGAGTACGGCTAGCGGGGGCAGGAGGTTCTTC. The full variable domain, with the rest looked up from reference TRBV30 and TRBJ2-1, is SQTIHQWPATLVQPVGSPLSLECTVEGTSNPNLYWYRQAAGRGLQLLFYSVGIGQISSEVPQNLSASRPQDRQFILSSKKLLLSDSGFYLCAWSTASGGRRFFGPGTRLTVL.

This clonotype has at least ten counts. J is TRBJ1-5 and V is TRBV20-1, with D perhaps TRBD1 (5 bases). Germline lookup yields CDR1 DFQATT and CDR2 SNEGSKA (reference sequence). The CDR3 is 13 amino acids. V lost 3 bases and J lost 2, with 8 bases in between. CDR3 DNA: TGCAGTGCTAGGGGGCTCGGCAATCAGCCCCAGCATTTT. The encoded protein is CSARGLGNQPQHF.

The rearrangement uses TRBV7-9 and TRBJ1-6, with 10 bases that match TRBD1. Germline V lookup: CDR1 SEHNR, CDR2 FQNEAQ (reference sequence). Germline trimming cut 5 bases from V and 9 bases from J; bases unmatched to any gene: 7. This CDR3 contains 15 residues. CDR3 sequence (DNA): TGTGCCAGCAGCGCCGGGACAGGGGAAAGTTCACCCCTCCACTTT. This translates into CASSAGTGESSPLHF.

This clonotype has ten or more counts. The J gene is TRBJ2-1, the V gene TRBV27, with 10 bases identical to TRBD2. V dropped 8 bases and J dropped 8; count of bases not matched to a gene: 12. CDR3 length: 15 residues. Germline CDR1 and CDR2: MNHEY and SMNVEV (reference sequence). CDR3 region: CASYSLAGEGHEQFF. CDR3 bases: TGTGCCAGCTACTCTCTAGCGGGAGAAGGGCATGAGCAGTTCTTC.

This clonotype was observed a handful of times. V and J are TRBV14 and TRBJ2-5; 9 positions match TRBD1. The length of the CDR3 is 15 residues. The junction had 7 bases not matched to a gene; V was cut back by 4 bases and J by 4 bases. The germline V gene encodes CDR1 SGHDN and CDR2 FVKESK. The CDR3 loop reads CASSPDRGGTETQYF. In nucleotides, the CDR3 is TGTGCCAGCAGCCCGGACAGGGGAGGGACAGAGACCCAGTACTTC.

The chain joins TRBV5-4 to TRBJ1-6; no firm D call. This CDR3 has 15 amino acids. Germline CDR1 reads SGHNT; CDR2 reads YYREEE (reference sequence). Trimming pared 0 bases from V and 5 bases from J, leaving 9 bases between. CDR3 region: CASSLALQDNSPLHF. The CDR3 nucleotides read TGTGCCAGCAGCTTGGCCTTGCAAGATAATTCACCCCTCCACTTT.